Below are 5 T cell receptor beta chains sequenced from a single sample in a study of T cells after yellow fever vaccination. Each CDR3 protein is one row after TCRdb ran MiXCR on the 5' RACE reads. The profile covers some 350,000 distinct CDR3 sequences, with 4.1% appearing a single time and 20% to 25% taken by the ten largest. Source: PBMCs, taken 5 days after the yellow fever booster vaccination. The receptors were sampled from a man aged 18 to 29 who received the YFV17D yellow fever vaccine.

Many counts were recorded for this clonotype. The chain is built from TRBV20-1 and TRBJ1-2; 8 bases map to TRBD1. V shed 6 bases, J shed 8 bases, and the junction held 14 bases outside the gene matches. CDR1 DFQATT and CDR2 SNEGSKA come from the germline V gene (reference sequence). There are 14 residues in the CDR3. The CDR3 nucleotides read TGCAGTGCCCTAAACCCCGGGACAGGCGGAGGCTACACCTTC. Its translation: CSALNPGTGGGYTF.

The CDR3 protein is CASSLDTGLGAEAFF. CDR3 nucleotides: TGCGCCAGCAGCTTGGATACAGGGCTGGGCGCTGAAGCTTTCTTT. The chain couples TRBV5-1 to TRBJ1-1; D might be TRBD1 (6 bases). CDR1 and CDR2 (germline): SGHRS, YFSETQ. The V gene lost 0 bases and the J gene lost 6 bases, with 15 bases spanning the gap. The CDR3 loop spans 15 amino acids.

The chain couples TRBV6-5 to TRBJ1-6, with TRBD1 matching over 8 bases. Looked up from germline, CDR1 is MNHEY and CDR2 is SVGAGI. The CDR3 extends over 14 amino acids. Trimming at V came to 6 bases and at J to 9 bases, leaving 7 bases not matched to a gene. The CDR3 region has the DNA TGTGCCAGCAGCCGCGGACAGGGTGGTTCACCCCTCCACTTT. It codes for CASSRGQGGSPLHF.

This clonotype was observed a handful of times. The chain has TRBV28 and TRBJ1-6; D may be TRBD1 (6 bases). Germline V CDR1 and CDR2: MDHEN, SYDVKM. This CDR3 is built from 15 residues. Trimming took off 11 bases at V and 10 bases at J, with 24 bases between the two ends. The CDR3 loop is CAGSKKQGWPSPLHF. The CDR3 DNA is TGTGCCGGGAGTAAAAAACAGGGATGGCCATCACCCCTCCACTTT.

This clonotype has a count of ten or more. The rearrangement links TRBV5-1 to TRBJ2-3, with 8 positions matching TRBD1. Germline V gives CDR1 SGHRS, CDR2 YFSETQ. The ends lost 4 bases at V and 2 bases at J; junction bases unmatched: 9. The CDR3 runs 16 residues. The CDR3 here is CASSHSRTGITDTQYF. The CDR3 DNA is TGCGCCAGCAGCCACTCAAGGACAGGGATCACAGATACGCAGTATTTT.